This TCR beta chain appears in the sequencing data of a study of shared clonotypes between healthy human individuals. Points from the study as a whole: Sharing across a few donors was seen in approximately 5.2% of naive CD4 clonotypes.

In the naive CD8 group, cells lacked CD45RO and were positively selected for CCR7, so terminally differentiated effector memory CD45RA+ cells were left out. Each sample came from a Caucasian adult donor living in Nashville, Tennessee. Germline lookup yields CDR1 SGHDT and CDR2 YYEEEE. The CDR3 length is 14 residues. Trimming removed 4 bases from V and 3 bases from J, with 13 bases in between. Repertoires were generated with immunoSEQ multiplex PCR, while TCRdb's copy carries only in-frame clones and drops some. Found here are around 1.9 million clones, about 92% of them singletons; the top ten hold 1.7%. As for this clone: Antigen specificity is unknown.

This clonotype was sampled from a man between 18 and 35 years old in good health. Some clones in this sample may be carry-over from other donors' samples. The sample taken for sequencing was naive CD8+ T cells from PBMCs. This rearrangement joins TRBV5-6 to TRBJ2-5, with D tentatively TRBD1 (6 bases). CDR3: CASSLPRQEETQYF. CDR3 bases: TGTGCCAGCAGCCTGCCCCGACAGGAAGAGACCCAGTACTTC.